This T cell receptor (beta chain) was sequenced during a study of CD8 T cells in ankylosing spondylitis. Quantitative 5'-RACE with molecular barcodes generated TCR beta libraries. TCRdb itself ran the 5' RACE reads through MiXCR, one entry per CDR3 protein. Of 200,000 to 300,000 distinct CDR3 sequences detected, around 9.1% appear once; the ten largest clones hold almost 7%. V was clipped by 2 bases and J by 2 bases; unmatched bases: 6. The CDR3 has 17 amino acids. The germline gives CDR1 SGHRS, CDR2 YFSETQ. The study's findings and limits: A TCR beta motif of several highly homologous variants seemed to mark ankylosing spondylitis blood.

Ten or more counts support this clonotype. Its antigen is still unknown. The TCR was taken from a male donor with ankylosing spondylitis or in good health (not recorded which). J is TRBJ2-7 and V is TRBV5-1, with 14 bases lining up with TRBD2. The sample taken for sequencing was blood, either unsorted or a sorted T cell fraction (not recorded which). The CDR3, as DNA: TGCGCCAGCAGCTTCGGGACTAGCGGGAGCGTCACCTACGAGCAGTACTTC. Translation: CASSFGTSGSVTYEQYF.